Listed here are 3 T cell receptor beta chains from one sample, sequenced in a study of blood T cell repertoires in COVID-19. Some clones are missing from TCRdb's copy, which holds only in-frame ones; the method was immunoSEQ multiplex PCR. The sample holds over 200,000 clones; around 80% are singletons and the top ten take 5.1%. The material sequenced was peripheral blood. These receptors were obtained from a human donor in a cohort sampled during active COVID-19.

Written as DNA, the CDR3 is TGTGCCAGCAGCCTACAGGGGGGAATAGATACGCAGTATTTT. Protein sequence: CASSLQGGIDTQYF. The chain links TRBV6-5 to TRBJ2-3; 8 bases match TRBD1. V was clipped by 6 bases and J by 5 bases; unmatched bases: 7. Germline values: CDR1 MNHEY, CDR2 SVGAGI. The CDR3 has 14 residues.

The J gene is TRBJ2-7, the V gene TRBV5-4; 11 bases align to TRBD2. V lost 2 bases, J lost 6 bases, and 10 bases stayed unmatched. The CDR3 has 16 residues. Germline CDR1 is SGHNT and CDR2 is YYREEE (reference sequence). The CDR3 loop is CASSLPTSGTIREQYF. The CDR3, as DNA: TGTGCCAGCAGCTTACCGACTAGCGGGACAATCCGCGAGCAGTACTTC.

This chain joins TRBV10-3 and TRBJ1-5; 10 bases are a match to TRBD1. This CDR3 is built from 13 residues. The germline gives CDR1 ENHRY, CDR2 SYGVKD. After removal of 9 bases from V and 5 bases from J, the junction contained 4 bases not matched to a gene. CDR3 sequence reads: CAIRGQGDQPQHF. CDR3 bases: TGTGCCATTCGAGGACAGGGGGATCAGCCCCAGCATTTT.